This T cell receptor (beta chain) was sequenced during a study of CD8 T cells in ankylosing spondylitis. Study outcomes and limitations: Clones linked to disease were reported to show significant enrichment in matched ankylosing spondylitis synovial fluid.

TCRdb reprocessed the 5' RACE reads via MiXCR and lists one record per CDR3 protein. The sample contains about 360,000 distinct CDR3 sequences, approximately 20% of which appear only once. Details on this clonotype: The antigen remains undetermined.

The germline V gene has CDR1 DFQATT and CDR2 SNEGSKA (reference sequence). There are 15 residues in the CDR3. V was shortened by 5 bases and J by 2 bases, with 17 bases between the two germline ends. The V gene is TRBV20-1, the J gene TRBJ2-3; D is possibly TRBD2 (7 bases). The specimen was blood, either unsorted or a sorted T cell fraction (not recorded which). This receptor was obtained from a male donor with ankylosing spondylitis or in good health (not recorded which). The CDR3 DNA reads as TGCAGTGCTGGGGAGGGGGGGGCCGCCACAGATACGCAGTATTTT. This translates into CSAGEGGAATDTQYF.